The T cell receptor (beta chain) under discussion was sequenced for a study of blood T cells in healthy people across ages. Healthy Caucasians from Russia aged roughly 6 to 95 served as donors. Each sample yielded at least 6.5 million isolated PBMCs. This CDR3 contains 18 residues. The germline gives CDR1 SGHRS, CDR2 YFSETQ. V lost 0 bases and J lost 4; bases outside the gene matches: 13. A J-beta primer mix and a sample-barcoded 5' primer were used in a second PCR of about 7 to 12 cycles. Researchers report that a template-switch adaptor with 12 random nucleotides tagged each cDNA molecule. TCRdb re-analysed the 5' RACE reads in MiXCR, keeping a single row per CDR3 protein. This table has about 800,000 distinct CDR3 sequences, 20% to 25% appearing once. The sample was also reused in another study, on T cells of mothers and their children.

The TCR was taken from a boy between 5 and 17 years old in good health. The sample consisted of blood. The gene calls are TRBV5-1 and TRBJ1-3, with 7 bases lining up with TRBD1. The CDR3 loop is CASSLDVSPGTAGNTIYF. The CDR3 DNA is TGCGCCAGCAGCTTGGACGTGAGTCCCGGGACAGCAGGAAACACCATATATTTT. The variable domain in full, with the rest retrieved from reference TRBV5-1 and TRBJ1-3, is KAGVTQTPRYLIKTRGQQVTLSCSPISGHRSVSWYQQTPGQGLQFLFEYFSETQRNKGNFPGRFSGRQFSNSRSEMNVSTLELGDSALYLCASSLDVSPGTAGNTIYFGEGSWLTVV.